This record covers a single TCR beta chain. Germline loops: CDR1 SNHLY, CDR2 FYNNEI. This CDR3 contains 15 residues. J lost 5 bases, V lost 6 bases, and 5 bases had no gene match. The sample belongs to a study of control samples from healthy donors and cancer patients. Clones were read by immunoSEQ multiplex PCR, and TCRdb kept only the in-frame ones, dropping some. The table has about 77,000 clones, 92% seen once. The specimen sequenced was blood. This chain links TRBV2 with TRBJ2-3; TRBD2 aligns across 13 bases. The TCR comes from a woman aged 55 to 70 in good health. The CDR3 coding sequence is TGTGCCAGCAGGAAACTAGCGGGAGGGGGAGATACGCAGTATTTT. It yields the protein CASRKLAGGGDTQYF.